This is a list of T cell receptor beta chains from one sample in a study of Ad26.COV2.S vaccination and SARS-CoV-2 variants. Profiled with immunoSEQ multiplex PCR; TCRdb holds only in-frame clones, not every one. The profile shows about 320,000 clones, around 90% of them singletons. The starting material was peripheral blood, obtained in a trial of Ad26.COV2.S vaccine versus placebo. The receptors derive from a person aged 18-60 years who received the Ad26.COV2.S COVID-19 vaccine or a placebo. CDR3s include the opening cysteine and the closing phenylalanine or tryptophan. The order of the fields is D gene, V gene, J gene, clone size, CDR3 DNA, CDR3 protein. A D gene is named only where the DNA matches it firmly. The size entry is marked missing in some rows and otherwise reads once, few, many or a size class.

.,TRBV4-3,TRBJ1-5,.,TGCGCCAGCAGCCTTGACTTAGGCAATCAGCCCCAGCATTTT,CASSLDLGNQPQHF
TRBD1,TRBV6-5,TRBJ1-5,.,TGTGCCAGCAGTTACTCAGGGGGCCAACAGCCCCAGCATTTT,CASSYSGGQQPQHF
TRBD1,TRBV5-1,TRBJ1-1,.,TGCGCCAGCAGGGGGGACAGGGCGTCTAACACTGAAGCTTTCTTT,CASRGDRASNTEAFF
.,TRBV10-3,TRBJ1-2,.,TGTGTCATCAGTGAGTCGCAGGTGGGCTACACCTTC,CVISESQVGYTF
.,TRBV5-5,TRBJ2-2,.,TGTGCCAGCAGCCGGACAGTTACCGGGGAGCTGTTTTTT,CASSRTVTGELFF
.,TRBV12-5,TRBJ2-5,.,TGTGCTAGTGGTTTTTGGTCTGCTCAGGAGACCCAGTACTTC,CASGFWSAQETQYF
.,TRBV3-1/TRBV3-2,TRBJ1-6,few,TGTGCCAGCAGTCTACTTTGGAACAGGAGGAATTCACCCCTCCACTTT,CASSLLWNRRNSPLHF
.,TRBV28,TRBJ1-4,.,TGTGCCAGCAGTTCCTATTGGGGGGCGTATCGAGAAAAACTGTTTTTT,CASSSYWGAYREKLFF
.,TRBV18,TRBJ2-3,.,TGTGCCAGCTCACCCAGTTTAACAGATACGCAGTATTTT,CASSPSLTDTQYF
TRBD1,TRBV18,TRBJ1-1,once,TGTGCCAGCTCACCTGCGGGACAGGCGAACACTGAAGCTTTCTTT,CASSPAGQANTEAFF
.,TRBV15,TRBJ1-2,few,TGTGCCACCAGCAGAGATCGGGCAGGGAGAATTTATGGCTACACCTTC,CATSRDRAGRIYGYTF
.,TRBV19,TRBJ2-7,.,TGTGCCAGTAGCTCAGGCGGCAGCTCCTACGAGCAGTACTTC,CASSSGGSSYEQYF
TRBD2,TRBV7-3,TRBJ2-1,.,TGTGCCAGCAGCTCCGGGACTAGCGGTAGGATCGAGCAGTTCTTC,CASSSGTSGRIEQFF
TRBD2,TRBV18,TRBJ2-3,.,TGTGCCAGCTCACCACAACTAGCGACCCAAGATACGCAGTATTTT,CASSPQLATQDTQYF
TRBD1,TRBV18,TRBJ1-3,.,TGTGCCAGCTCACAGGGGGCTGATGGAAACACCATATATTTT,CASSQGADGNTIYF
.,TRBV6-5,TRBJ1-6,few,TGTGCCAGCAGATTGGAGGGCACGATTAATTCACCCCTCCACTTT,CASRLEGTINSPLHF
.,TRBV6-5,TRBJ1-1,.,TGTGCCAGCAGTTACTCGAAGGGGGGCAACACTGAAGCTTTCTTT,CASSYSKGGNTEAFF
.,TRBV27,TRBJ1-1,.,TGTGCCAGCAGATCAGGCCCCCTGGGGGGTACTGAAGCTTTCTTT,CASRSGPLGGTEAFF
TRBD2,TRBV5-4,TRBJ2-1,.,TGTGCCAGCGGGAATAGCGGGGAATACAATGAGCAGTTCTTC,CASGNSGEYNEQFF
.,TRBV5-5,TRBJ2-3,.,TGTGCCAGCAGCTTGGAGGAACACGAAGAAACAGATACGCAGTATTTT,CASSLEEHEETDTQYF
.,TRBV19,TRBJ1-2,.,TGTGCCAGTAGTTCGGCAGGTTCATCCTATGGCTACACCTTC,CASSSAGSSYGYTF
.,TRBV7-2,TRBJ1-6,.,TGTGCCAGCGCGGCAGGGGATTCACCCCTCCACTTT,CASAAGDSPLHF
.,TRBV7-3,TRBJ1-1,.,TGTGCCAGCAGCTTAGGGGGGGAAGCTTTCTTT,CASSLGGEAFF
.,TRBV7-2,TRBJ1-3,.,TGTGCCAGCAGCTTACCAGTTGAGGCAGGCACCATATATTTT,CASSLPVEAGTIYF
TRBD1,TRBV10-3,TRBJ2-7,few,TGTGCCATCAGTGAGCCGGGACAGGGTTTGTCTTACGAGCAGTACTTC,CAISEPGQGLSYEQYF
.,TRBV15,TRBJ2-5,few,TGTGCCACCAGCAGAGATGGGGCCCAACAAGAGACCCAGTACTTC,CATSRDGAQQETQYF
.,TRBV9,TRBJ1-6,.,TGTGCCAGCAGCGTAAGTGGATGGGGGGATTCACCCCTCCACTTT,CASSVSGWGDSPLHF
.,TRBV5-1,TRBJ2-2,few,TGCGCCAGCAGCTTGGGAGGCGGGCTGGGGACCGGGGAGCTGTTTTTT,CASSLGGGLGTGELFF
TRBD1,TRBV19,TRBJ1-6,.,TGTGCCAGTAGCGGACAGGGGAATTCACCCCTCCACTTT,CASSGQGNSPLHF
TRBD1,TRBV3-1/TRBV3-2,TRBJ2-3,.,TGTGCCAGCAGCCATGAGGCTCCGGGACAGGGGCCCACAGATACGCAGTATTTT,CASSHEAPGQGPTDTQYF
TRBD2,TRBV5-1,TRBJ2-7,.,TGCGCCAGCAGCTTGGCCGGACTAGCGGATAGCTCCTACGAGCAGTACTTC,CASSLAGLADSSYEQYF
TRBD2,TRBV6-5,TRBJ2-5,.,TGTGCCAGCAGTACCTTAGCGGGAAGTCAAGAGACCCAGTACTTC,CASSTLAGSQETQYF
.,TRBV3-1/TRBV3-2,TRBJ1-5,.,TGTGCCAGCAGCCAAGATCATTCCGGGTCCGGACAGCCCCAGCATTTT,CASSQDHSGSGQPQHF
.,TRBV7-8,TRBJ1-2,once,TGTGCCAGCAGCGACAGTCCGGCTGAAATTTATGGCTACACCTTC,CASSDSPAEIYGYTF
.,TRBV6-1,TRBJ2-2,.,TGTGCCAGCAGTGAAATAGGGGGGACCGGGGAGCTGTTTTTT,CASSEIGGTGELFF
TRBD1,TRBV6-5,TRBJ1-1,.,TGTGCCAGCCTGCGGGACAGATACACTGAAGCTTTCTTT,CASLRDRYTEAFF
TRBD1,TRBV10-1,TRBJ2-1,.,TGCGCCAGCATGATTTGGGACAGGGGGCGCAACTACAATGAGCAGTTCTTC,CASMIWDRGRNYNEQFF
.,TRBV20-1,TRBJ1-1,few,TGCAGTGCTAGATTCCCTTTCTTT,CSARFPFF
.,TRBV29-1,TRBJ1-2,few,TGCAGCGTTGCCGACAGAGCTCCAAACTATGGCTACACCTTC,CSVADRAPNYGYTF
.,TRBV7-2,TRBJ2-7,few,TGTGCCAGCAGCGGCTGGGGGGCAGGGCTGGAGAACGAGCAGTACTTC,CASSGWGAGLENEQYF
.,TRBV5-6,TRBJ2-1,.,TGTGCCAGCAGCTTGGGGAGGGACACCCATGAGCAGTTCTTC,CASSLGRDTHEQFF
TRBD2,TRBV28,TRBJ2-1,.,TGTGCCAGCAGTTTAATGAGCGGGAGCGCCAATGAGCAGTTCTTC,CASSLMSGSANEQFF
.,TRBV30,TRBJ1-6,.,TGTGCCTGGAGTGTGGCCGCGGGGAATTCACCCCTCCACTTT,CAWSVAAGNSPLHF
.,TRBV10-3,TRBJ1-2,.,TGTGCCATCAGTGAGAGTTGGGCTCTGGTCTTC,CAISESWALVF
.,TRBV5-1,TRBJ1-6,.,TGCGCCAGCAGCTTTCTCTGGTCTTCACCCCTCCACTTT,CASSFLWSSPLHF
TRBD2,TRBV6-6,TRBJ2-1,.,TGTGCCAGCAGCGCCTATAGCGGGGCGGACAATGAGCAGTTCTTC,CASSAYSGADNEQFF
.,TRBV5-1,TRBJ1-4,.,TGCGCCAGCAGCCCGACCAGCGGGGGTCCAATTGAAAAACTGTTTTTT,CASSPTSGGPIEKLFF
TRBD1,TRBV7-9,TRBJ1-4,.,TGTGCCAGCAGCACAAATCCGGGACAGGGTGACGGAACAGCTAATGAAAAACTGTTTTTT,CASSTNPGQGDGTANEKLFF
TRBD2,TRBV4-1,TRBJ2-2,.,TGCGCCAGCAGCCCCTACGGGGGGGCCTTGAACACCGGGGAGCTGTTTTTT,CASSPYGGALNTGELFF
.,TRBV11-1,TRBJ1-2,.,TGTGCCAGCAGCTTAGACTTTGAGAGGGGGTCCTATGGCTACACCTTC,CASSLDFERGSYGYTF
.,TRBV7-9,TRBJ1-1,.,TGTGCCAGCAGCTTAGCGGTTGTGGGGGTCACTGAAGCTTTCTTT,CASSLAVVGVTEAFF
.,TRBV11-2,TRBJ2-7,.,TGTGCCAGCAGCCCCCGGCTAGACTCCTACGAGCAGTACTTC,CASSPRLDSYEQYF
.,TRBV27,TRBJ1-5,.,TGTGCCAGCAGTTTCGTCGATCAGCCCCAGCATTTT,CASSFVDQPQHF
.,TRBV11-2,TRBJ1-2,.,TGTGCCAGCAGCTATGAGTTAGACCATGGCTACACCTTC,CASSYELDHGYTF
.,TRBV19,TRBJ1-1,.,TGTGCCAGTAGTACGGGCTTCGTAGGTGAAGCTTTCTTT,CASSTGFVGEAFF
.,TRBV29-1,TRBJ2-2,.,TGCAGCGTCCGAATGATCTATGGGGGCCACGGGGAGCTGTTTTTT,CSVRMIYGGHGELFF
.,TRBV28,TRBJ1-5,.,TGTGCCAGCTCAGATAGCAATCAGCCCCAGCATTTT,CASSDSNQPQHF
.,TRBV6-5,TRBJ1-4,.,TGTGCCAGCAGACCCCTGGGGGCTGTTGGGGAAAAACTGTTTTTT,CASRPLGAVGEKLFF
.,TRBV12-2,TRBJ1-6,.,TGTGCAAGTCGCTGTAGGGGCCAGGGCCGGGAGGATTCACCCCTCCACTTT,CASRCRGQGREDSPLHF
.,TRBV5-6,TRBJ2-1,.,TGTGCCAGCAGCCTTCTCCTCGGGGCCGATGAGCAGTTCTTC,CASSLLLGADEQFF